Listed here are 6 T cell receptor beta chains from one sample, sequenced in a study of blood T cell repertoires in COVID-19. Measured with immunoSEQ multiplex PCR; TCRdb has only the in-frame clones, and not every one. The sample shows under 500,000 clones, around 89% of them seen only once. Sequencing was done on a sample of peripheral blood. The receptors were gathered from a woman aged 30 to 39 with acute or convalescent COVID-19.

This chain uses TRBV7-3 with TRBJ2-5; tentatively, D is TRBD2 (7 bases). Per germline, CDR1 SGHTA and CDR2 FQGTGA. There are 13 residues in the CDR3. With 4 bases removed from V and 7 bases from J, the gap between germline ends came to 13 bases. Here the CDR3 DNA reads TGTGCCAGCAGCTCCTCGGGGGGCGGGACCCAGTACTTC. Amino acid sequence: CASSSSGGGTQYF.

The chain employs TRBV6-5 and TRBJ1-5; 9 bases agree with TRBD1. The germline CDR1 and CDR2 sequences are MNHEY and SVGAGI. With 7 bases clipped from V and 6 bases from J, the junction kept 10 bases outside the gene matches. The CDR3 has 15 amino acids. CDR3 in DNA: TGTGCCAGCATACTAGGGACAGGGTTGGCTCAGCCCCAGCATTTT. This translates into CASILGTGLAQPQHF.

The CDR3 is CASSLITGANVLTF. CDR3 sequence (DNA): TGTGCCAGCAGCCTAATAACTGGGGCCAACGTCCTGACTTTC. The J gene is TRBJ2-6, the V gene TRBV28; D gene ambiguous. The CDR3 runs to 14 residues. CDR1 MDHEN and CDR2 SYDVKM come from the germline V gene. The V end lost 6 bases, the J end lost 2 bases, and 8 bases lay between the germline ends.

On this clone: The sample carries other DNA sequences with the same CDR3. J is TRBJ1-2 and V is TRBV2; 9 bases fit TRBD1. J lost 5 bases, V lost 5 bases, and 3 bases had no gene match. The CDR3 runs 13 residues. Germline CDR1 reads SNHLY; CDR2 reads FYNNEI. CDR3 residues: CASSPGQGYGYTF. DNA of the CDR3: TGTGCCAGCAGTCCGGGACAGGGATATGGCTACACCTTC.

The chain links TRBV6-5 to TRBJ1-2; 7 bases match TRBD1. The CDR3 sequence is 11 residues long. Germline V gene sequence: CDR1 MNHEY, CDR2 SVGAGI. V shed 5 bases and J 14 bases; nucleotides not matched to a gene: 8. Written as DNA, the CDR3 is TGTGCCAGCAGTCACCGGACAGGCGAAACCTTC. Its translation: CASSHRTGETF.

The chain is built from TRBV19 and TRBJ1-2; the match to TRBD1 covers 10 bases. This CDR3 has 14 amino acids. The germline V gene encodes CDR1 LNHDA and CDR2 SQIVND (reference sequence). V was clipped by 8 bases and J by 2 bases; unmatched bases: 5. CDR3 nucleotide sequence: TGTGCCAGTTGGGGACAGGGGTTAAACTATGGCTACACCTTC. Translation: CASWGQGLNYGYTF. The full variable domain, rest sourced from reference TRBV19 and TRBJ1-2, is DGGITQSPKYLFRKEGQNVTLSCEQNLNHDAMYWYRQDPGQGLRLIYYSQIVNDFQKGDIAEGYSVSREKKESFPLTVTSAQKNPTAFYLCASWGQGLNYGYTFGSGTRLTVV.